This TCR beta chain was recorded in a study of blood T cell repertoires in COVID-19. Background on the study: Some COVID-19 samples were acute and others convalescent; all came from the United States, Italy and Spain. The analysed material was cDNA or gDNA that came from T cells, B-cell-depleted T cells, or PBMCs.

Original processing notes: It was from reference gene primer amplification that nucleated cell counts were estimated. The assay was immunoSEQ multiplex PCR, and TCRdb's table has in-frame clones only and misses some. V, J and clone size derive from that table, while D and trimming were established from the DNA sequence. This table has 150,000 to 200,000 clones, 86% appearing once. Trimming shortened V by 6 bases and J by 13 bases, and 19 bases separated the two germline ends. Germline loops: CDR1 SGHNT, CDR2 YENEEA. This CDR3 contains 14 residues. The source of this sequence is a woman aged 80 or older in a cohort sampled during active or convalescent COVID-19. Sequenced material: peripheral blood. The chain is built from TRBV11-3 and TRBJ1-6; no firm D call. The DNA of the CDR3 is TGTGCCAGCAGTCGGAGGACTGCCATACGCCCCCTCCACTTT. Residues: CASSRRTAIRPLHF.